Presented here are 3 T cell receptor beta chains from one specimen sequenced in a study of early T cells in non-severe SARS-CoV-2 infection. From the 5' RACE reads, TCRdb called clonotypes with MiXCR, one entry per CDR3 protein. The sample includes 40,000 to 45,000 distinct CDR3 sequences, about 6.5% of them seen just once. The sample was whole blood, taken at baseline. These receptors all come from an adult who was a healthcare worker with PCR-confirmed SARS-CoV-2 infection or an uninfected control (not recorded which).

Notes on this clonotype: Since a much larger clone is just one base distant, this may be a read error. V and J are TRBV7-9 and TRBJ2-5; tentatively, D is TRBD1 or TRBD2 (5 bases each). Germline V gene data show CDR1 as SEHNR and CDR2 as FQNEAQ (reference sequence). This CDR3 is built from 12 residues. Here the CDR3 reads CASSLDTGTHSF. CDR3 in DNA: TGTGCCAGCAGCTTAGATACCGGGACCCACAGCTTC. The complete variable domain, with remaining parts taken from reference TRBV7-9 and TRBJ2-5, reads DTGVSQNPRHKITKRGQNVTFRCDPISEHNRLYWYRQTLGQGPEFLTYFQNEAQLEKSRLLSDRFSAERPKGSFSTLEIQRTEQGDSAMYLCASSLDTGTHSFGPGTRLLVL.

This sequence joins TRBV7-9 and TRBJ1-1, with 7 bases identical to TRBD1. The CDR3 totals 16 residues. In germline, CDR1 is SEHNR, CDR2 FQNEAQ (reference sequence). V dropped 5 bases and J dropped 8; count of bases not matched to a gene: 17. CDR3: CASSPPVGRTGKEAFF. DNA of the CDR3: TGTGCCAGCAGCCCCCCCGTGGGGCGGACAGGAAAAGAAGCTTTCTTT. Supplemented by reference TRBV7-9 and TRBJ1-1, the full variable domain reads DTGVSQNPRHKITKRGQNVTFRCDPISEHNRLYWYRQTLGQGPEFLTYFQNEAQLEKSRLLSDRFSAERPKGSFSTLEIQRTEQGDSAMYLCASSPPVGRTGKEAFFGQGTRLTVV.

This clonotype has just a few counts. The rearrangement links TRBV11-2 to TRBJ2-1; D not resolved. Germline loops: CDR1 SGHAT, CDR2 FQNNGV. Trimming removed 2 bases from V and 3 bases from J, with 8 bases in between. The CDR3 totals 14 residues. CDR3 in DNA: TGTGCCAGCAGCTTATTCGTCGACTACAATGAGCAGTTCTTC. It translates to CASSLFVDYNEQFF.